The 30 T cell receptor beta chains below come from one sample, sequenced in a study of CD8+CD57+ T cells in acquired aplastic anemia. TCR beta VDJ combinations and CDR3 sequences were profiled from genomic DNA. TCRdb independently ran MiXCR on the reads; one entry per CDR3 protein. The top ten clones hold 3.5% to 4.5% of a sample with roughly 420,000 distinct CDR3 sequences, around 72% of them seen once. Sequenced material: sorted CD4+, CD8+, or CD8+CD57+ T cells (not recorded which) from PBMCs. Source of these receptors: a human donor in good health, serving as a control.

This sequence joins TRBV9 and TRBJ2-3; TRBD1 might be the D (6 bases). Germline CDR1 and CDR2: SGDLS and YYNGEE. This CDR3 region has 17 residues. Trimming stripped 4 bases from V and 5 bases from J, with 23 bases between. CDR3 sequence reads: CASSSSQGPNTEDTQYF. The CDR3 nucleotides are TGTGCCAGCAGCTCATCACAGGGCCCTAACACTGAAGATACGCAGTATTTT.

Details on this clonotype: The CDR3 ends on some other residue instead of the conserved phenylalanine or tryptophan, so this is likely a read error. The DNA is omitted, as the CDR3 cannot be located on it reliably, and the CDR3 follows TCRdb's listing. J is TRBJ2-7 and V is TRBV7-2; the D call in the table, TRBD1, was not verified against the DNA. Including both end residues, the CDR3 is 13 amino acids long. Germline CDR1 and CDR2: SGHTA and FQGNSA. The CDR3 protein is CASSQDRPGFYDQ.

This clonotype occurred many times. V is TRBV25-1 and J is TRBJ2-1; D might be TRBD1 (5 bases). The V end was cut by 8 bases, the J end by 6 bases, with 17 bases between. Germline V gives CDR1 MGHDK, CDR2 SYGVNS. CDR3 size: 14 residues. The CDR3 region is CASRTQGTGNEQFF. DNA of the CDR3: TGTGCCAGCCGTACGCAGGGTACGGGCAATGAGCAGTTCTTC.

CDR3 nucleotides: TGTGCCAGCAGTACGGGACCTGCCTACGAGCAGTACTTC. Its protein is CASSTGPAYEQYF. The V gene is TRBV5-4, the J gene TRBJ2-7; D tentatively fits TRBD1 or TRBD2 (5 bases each). Germline CDR1 and CDR2: SGHNT and YYREEE (reference sequence). The CDR3 loop spans 13 amino acids. V was trimmed by 5 bases and J by 2 bases, leaving 11 bases between them.

Remarks on this clonotype: An end of the junction differs from the germline gene, which may be a read error. The rearrangement uses TRBV29-1 and TRBJ2-7; tentatively, D is TRBD1 (6 bases). The CDR3 sequence is 14 residues long. Germline values: CDR1 SQVTM, CDR2 ANQGSEA. In nucleotides, the CDR3 is TGCAGCGTTGTTTTGGGGCAGGGACACTACGAGCAGCACTTC. This gives the protein CSVVLGQGHYEQHF.

This sequence joins TRBV5-1 and TRBJ1-2; perhaps TRBD1 as D (5 bases). Germline CDR1 is SGHRS and CDR2 is YFSETQ. The CDR3 covers 15 residues. The ends were cut back, 5 bases at V and 6 bases at J, with 20 bases in the middle. In nucleotides, the CDR3 is TGCGCCAGCAGTCCCGGCGGGGCAGGATCGAATGGCTACACCTTC. Residues: CASSPGGAGSNGYTF.

Comment on this clonotype: The conserved final phenylalanine or tryptophan is absent from the CDR3, which likely points to a read error. The DNA is omitted, as the CDR3 cannot be located on it reliably, and the CDR3 follows TCRdb's listing. This rearrangement joins TRBV7-3 to TRBJ1-5; TRBD1, the table's D call, lacks a check against the DNA. The CDR3 has 13 amino acids, counting both end residues. CDR1 and CDR2 (germline): SGHTA, FQGTGA. The CDR3 sequence is CASRRDTGEPDLG.

On this clonotype: This is likely a read error, given that the CDR3 carries no conserved phenylalanine or tryptophan at its end. No DNA is shown, since the ends of the CDR3 on it are uncertain; the CDR3 is the one TCRdb lists. This chain uses TRBV2 with TRBJ2-5; the DNA was not used to check the table's D call, TRBD1. Germline CDR1 and CDR2: SNHLY and FYNNEI. The CDR3 is 15 amino acids in total, end residues counted. The CDR3: CASGNKKDQPQHLGD.

This clonotype was seen at least ten times. V gene TRBV2 combines with J gene TRBJ2-5, with 12 nucleotides matching TRBD2. This CDR3 has 16 residues. CDR1 is SNHLY and CDR2 is FYNNEI in the germline V gene. J lost 0 bases, V lost 6 bases, and 5 bases had no gene match. The CDR3 DNA follows: TGTGCCAGCAGAGCAACTAGCGGGGGGTACCAAGAGACCCAGTACTTC. Amino acid sequence: CASRATSGGYQETQYF.

This clonotype has more than one count but fewer than ten. A much larger clone differs from this one at a single base, so this may be a read error. This sequence joins TRBV7-9 and TRBJ2-3, with D unclear. This CDR3 contains 12 residues. Looked up from germline, CDR1 is SEHNR and CDR2 is FQNEAQ (reference sequence). The DNA for the CDR3 is TGTGCCGGCAGCTTGGAAGGAGATACGCAGTATTTT. This sequence encodes CAGSLEGDTQYF.

At least ten counts were recorded for this clonotype. The chain couples TRBV7-9 to TRBJ2-5, with D perhaps matching TRBD1 or TRBD2 (6 bases each). This CDR3 spans 15 amino acids. Germline V gene sequence: CDR1 SEHNR, CDR2 FQNEAQ (reference sequence). V lost 3 bases and J lost 5, with 16 bases in between. In DNA form, the CDR3 reads TGTGCCAGCAGCTTCGGGGTAGGGGGGTTGGAGACCCAGTACTTC. This sequence encodes CASSFGVGGLETQYF. Looking up the rest from reference TRBV7-9 and TRBJ2-5 gives the full variable domain: DTGVSQNPRHKITKRGQNVTFRCDPISEHNRLYWYRQTLGQGPEFLTYFQNEAQLEKSRLLSDRFSAERPKGSFSTLEIQRTEQGDSAMYLCASSFGVGGLETQYFGPGTRLLVL.

The V and J genes are TRBV4-3 and TRBJ2-7; 7 bases match TRBD1. V trimming: 1 base; J trimming: 2 bases; junction bases outside the gene matches: 5. The CDR3 is made up of 15 amino acids. CDR1 is LGHNA and CDR2 is YSLEER in the germline V gene. CDR3 nucleotide sequence: TGCGCCAGCAGCCAAGTGAAAGGGGGCGCCTACGAGCAGTACTTC. As protein: CASSQVKGGAYEQYF.

This clonotype was detected once. V usage is TRBV2 and J usage is TRBJ1-5; TRBD1 aligns across 10 bases. The CDR3 loop spans 16 amino acids. The V gene's germline CDR1 is SNHLY and CDR2 FYNNEI. Losses at the gene ends were 6 bases for V and 13 bases for J; bases not matched to a gene: 18. The CDR3 sequence: CASSDGDRGQYQHQHF. CDR3 coding DNA: TGTGCCAGCAGCGACGGGGACAGGGGCCAGTATCAGCATCAGCATTTT. The full variable domain, rest sourced from reference TRBV2 and TRBJ1-5, is EPEVTQTPSHQVTQMGQEVILRCVPISNHLYFYWYRQILGQKVEFLVSFYNNEISEKSEIFDDQFSVERPDGSNFTLKIRSTKLEDSAMYFCASSDGDRGQYQHQHFGDGTRLSIL.

The V call is TRBV11-1, the J call TRBJ2-3; tentatively, D is TRBD1 (6 bases). The CDR3 spans 13 residues. The germline gives CDR1 SGHAT, CDR2 FQDESV (reference sequence). Trimming stripped 5 bases from V and 8 bases from J, with 14 bases between. CDR3 coding DNA: TGTGCCAGCAGCACCTACAGGGTAGGTACGCAGTATTTT. Its protein product is CASSTYRVGTQYF.

Of note for this clonotype: An end of the junction does not agree with germline; a read error may underlie this. The V gene is TRBV2, the J gene TRBJ1-1; D is perhaps TRBD1 (6 bases). Germline V lookup: CDR1 SNHLY, CDR2 FYNNEI. The CDR3 is 13 residues long. Here the CDR3 reads CASNWGGNHPQHF. The CDR3 bases are TGTGCCAGCAATTGGGGGGGCAATCATCCCCAGCACTTT. Using reference TRBV2 and TRBJ1-1 for the parts outside the CDR3, the full variable domain is EPEVTQTPSHQVTQMGQEVILRCVPISNHLYFYWYRQILGQKVEFLVSFYNNEISEKSEIFDDQFSVERPDGSNFTLKIRSTKLEDSAMYFCASNWGGNHPQHFGQGTRLTVV.

This clonotype showed up many times. The rearrangement joins TRBV3-1 to TRBJ1-1, with TRBD1 as a possible D gene (6 bases). Germline loops: CDR1 LGHDT, CDR2 YNNKEL (reference sequence). Trimming cost V 2 bases and J 4 bases, with 8 bases left between them. The CDR3 sequence is 13 residues long. Here the CDR3 reads CASSQPGVTEAFF. The CDR3 DNA reads TGTGCCAGCAGCCAACCAGGGGTCACTGAAGCTTTCTTT.

This clonotype was counted many times. This sequence joins TRBV12-5 and TRBJ2-5; 10 nucleotides agree with TRBD2. The V gene's germline CDR1 is LGHNT and CDR2 FRNRAP. The V and J ends lost 4 bases and 2 bases, in that order; junction bases with no gene match: 7. This CDR3 comprises 16 residues. CDR3 coding DNA: TGTGCTAGTGGTTGGCGACTAGCGGGCACTCAAGAGACCCAGTACTTC. Its protein is CASGWRLAGTQETQYF.

A word on this clonotype: In this CDR3 the conserved last residue, phenylalanine or tryptophan, is missing, so a read error is likely. No DNA is shown, since the ends of the CDR3 on it are uncertain; the CDR3 is the one TCRdb lists. This chain links TRBV5-1 with TRBJ1-1; the table gives TRBD1 as D, unverified against the DNA. In germline, CDR1 is SGHRS, CDR2 YFSETQ. The CDR3 length is 10 residues, termini included. CDR3 in amino acids: CASSLQQGNT.

With respect to this clonotype: Because it lacks the conserved phenylalanine or tryptophan at the end, this CDR3 is likely a read error. No DNA is shown, since the ends of the CDR3 on it are uncertain; the CDR3 is the one TCRdb lists. Here the CDR3 reads CASSLGVAGGAFI. V and J are TRBV9 and TRBJ1-1. Germline V lookup: CDR1 SGDLS, CDR2 YYNGEE. Including both end residues, the CDR3 is 13 amino acids long.

This clonotype was counted many times. This chain links TRBV5-1 with TRBJ2-7; D gene ambiguous. In germline, CDR1 is SGHRS, CDR2 YFSETQ. The CDR3 is 16 residues long. V was cut by 0 bases and J by 2 bases, with 15 bases left in between. Written as DNA, the CDR3 is TGCGCCAGCAGCTTGGTTTTTACGGAAGGGACCTACGAGCAGTACTTC. It encodes CASSLVFTEGTYEQYF.

The V call is TRBV7-2, the J call TRBJ2-1; possibly TRBD1 or TRBD2 for D (5 bases each). Trimming took 5 bases from V and 5 from J, leaving 22 bases between them. The CDR3 has 17 residues. The germline gives CDR1 SGHTA, CDR2 FQGNSA. The DNA of the CDR3 is TGTGCCAGCAGCCCCCAAATGGCCGGGGCGGAAAACAATGAGCAGTTCTTC. It yields the protein CASSPQMAGAENNEQFF.

This clonotype was found once. An end of the junction does not agree with germline; a read error may underlie this. The V call is TRBV9, the J call TRBJ1-1, with D uncertain. Germline CDR1 reads SGDLS; CDR2 reads YYNGEE. The CDR3 is 13 residues long. As DNA, the CDR3 is TGTGCCAGCAGCGATCGCAGGAACAGCGGAGCGGTCTTT. It codes for CASSDRRNSGAVF. Using reference TRBV9 and TRBJ1-1 for the parts outside the CDR3, the full variable domain is DSGVTQTPKHLITATGQRVTLRCSPRSGDLSVYWYQQSLDQGLQFLIQYYNGEERAKGNILERFSAQQFPDLHSELNLSSLELGDSALYFCASSDRRNSGAVFGQGTRLTVV.

This chain uses TRBV3-1 with TRBJ2-1; perhaps TRBD2 as D (6 bases). There are 16 residues in the CDR3. Deletions cut 0 bases from V and 1 base from J, with 10 bases between. Germline V lookup: CDR1 LGHDT, CDR2 YNNKEL (reference sequence). The CDR3 nucleotides read TGTGCCAGCAGCCAAGATCGCGGGGCATCCTACAATGAGCAGTTCTTC. Translated: CASSQDRGASYNEQFF.

Remarks on this clonotype: A much larger clone sits a single nucleotide away, making a read error possible. No conserved phenylalanine or tryptophan ends this CDR3, so it is likely a read error. The chain couples TRBV9 to TRBJ1-1; D gene unclear. V was clipped by 8 bases and J by 1 base, with 12 bases between them. The CDR3 length is 13 residues. Germline V gene sequence: CDR1 SGDLS, CDR2 YYNGEE. The CDR3 protein is CARSLEGNTEAFL. The CDR3 bases are TGTGCCAGAAGCTTGGAGGGGAACACTGAAGCTTTCCTT.

V usage is TRBV20-1 and J usage is TRBJ2-3; 10 positions match TRBD2. J was trimmed by 5 bases and V by 1 base; bases with no gene match: 6. This CDR3 spans 15 amino acids. CDR1 DFQATT and CDR2 SNEGSKA come from the germline V gene (reference sequence). This CDR3 reads CSARGASGRQDTQYF. CDR3 sequence (DNA): TGCAGTGCTAGAGGGGCTAGCGGGAGACAAGATACGCAGTATTTT.

Of note for this clonotype: The junction and the germline gene differ at one end; a read error may be behind it. In DNA form, the CDR3 reads TGCGCCAGCAGCTTAGCTGAGGGAGTAGCGGATACGCAGTATTTT. Its protein is CASSLAEGVADTQYF. This chain connects TRBV2 to TRBJ2-3; TRBD2 might be the D (5 bases). CDR1 and CDR2 from the germline V gene are SNHLY and FYNNEI. The CDR3 loop spans 15 amino acids. Complete variable domain (other parts from reference TRBV2 and TRBJ2-3): EPEVTQTPSHQVTQMGQEVILRCVPISNHLYFYWYRQILGQKVEFLVSFYNNEISEKSEIFDDQFSVERPDGSNFTLKIRSTKLEDSAMYFCASSLAEGVADTQYFGPGTRLTVL.

The chain uses TRBV14 and TRBJ2-1, with a possible D match to TRBD2 (7 bases). The CDR3 is 15 amino acids. The V and J ends lost 3 bases and 15 bases respectively, with 24 bases between them. Germline loops: CDR1 SGHDN, CDR2 FVKESK. This CDR3 reads CASSQGGRETQYLFF. DNA for the CDR3: TGTGCCAGCAGCCAGGGGGGGCGGGAGACCCAGTACTTGTTCTTC.

V usage is TRBV10-2 and J usage is TRBJ2-3; 7 bases line up with TRBD1. The V gene's germline CDR1 is WSHSY and CDR2 SAAADI. The CDR3 is 16 amino acids. V shed 5 bases, J shed 10 bases, and the junction held 18 bases outside the gene matches. CDR3 in amino acids: CASSMVSGEGADPQYF. CDR3 in DNA: TGCGCCAGCAGTATGGTGAGTGGCGAGGGGGCTGATCCGCAGTATTTT.

The J gene is TRBJ1-6, the V gene TRBV7-2; weak D call: TRBD1 (6 bases). V lost 1 base to trimming and J lost 18 bases, with 22 bases between them. The CDR3 runs to 15 residues. Germline-derived CDR1 and CDR2 are SGHTA and FQGNSA. The CDR3 spells CASSLEGGADAHRHF. The DNA of the CDR3 is TGTGCCAGCAGCTTAGAGGGGGGGGCAGATGCACACCGCCACTTT.

There are many counts of this clonotype. The chain employs TRBV20-1 and TRBJ1-5; no definite D call. This CDR3 contains 16 residues. The germline gives CDR1 DFQATT, CDR2 SNEGSKA (reference sequence). Trimming cost V 1 base and J 3 bases, with 16 bases left between them. The CDR3 DNA sequence: TGCAGTGCTAGAGCCCCCCCGGGTACTGTCAATCAGCCCCAGCATTTT. This codes for CSARAPPGTVNQPQHF.